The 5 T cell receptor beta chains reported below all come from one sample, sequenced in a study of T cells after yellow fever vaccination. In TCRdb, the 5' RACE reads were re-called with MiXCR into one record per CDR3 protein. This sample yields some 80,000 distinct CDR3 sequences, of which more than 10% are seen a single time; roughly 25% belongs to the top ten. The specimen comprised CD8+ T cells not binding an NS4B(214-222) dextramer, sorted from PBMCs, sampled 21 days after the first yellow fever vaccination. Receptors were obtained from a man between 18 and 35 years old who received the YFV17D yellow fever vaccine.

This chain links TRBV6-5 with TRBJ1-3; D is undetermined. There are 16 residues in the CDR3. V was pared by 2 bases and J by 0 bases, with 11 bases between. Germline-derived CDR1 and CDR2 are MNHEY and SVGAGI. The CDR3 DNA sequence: TGTGCCAGCAGTTACGGGTCGGGGTACTCTGGAAACACCATATATTTT. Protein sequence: CASSYGSGYSGNTIYF.

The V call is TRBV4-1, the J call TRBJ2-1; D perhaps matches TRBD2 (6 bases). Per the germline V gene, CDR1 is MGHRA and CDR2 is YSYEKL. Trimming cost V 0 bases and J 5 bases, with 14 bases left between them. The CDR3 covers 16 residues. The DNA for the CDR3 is TGCGCCAGCAGCCAAGAGGGGGTCGGGGGTGACAATGAGCAGTTCTTC. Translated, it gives CASSQEGVGGDNEQFF.

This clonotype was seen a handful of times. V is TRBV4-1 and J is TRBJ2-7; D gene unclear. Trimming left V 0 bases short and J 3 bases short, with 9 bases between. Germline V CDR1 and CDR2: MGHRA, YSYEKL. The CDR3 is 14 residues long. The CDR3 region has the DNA TGCGCCAGCAGCCAAGATCTAACAATCTACGAGCAGTACTTC. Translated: CASSQDLTIYEQYF.

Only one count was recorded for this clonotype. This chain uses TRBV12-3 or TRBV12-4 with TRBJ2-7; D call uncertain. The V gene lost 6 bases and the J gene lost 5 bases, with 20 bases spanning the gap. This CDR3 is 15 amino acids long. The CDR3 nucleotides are TGTGCCAGCAGCCGGACCGGGCCGATAACCCACGAGCAGTACTTC. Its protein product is CASSRTGPITHEQYF.

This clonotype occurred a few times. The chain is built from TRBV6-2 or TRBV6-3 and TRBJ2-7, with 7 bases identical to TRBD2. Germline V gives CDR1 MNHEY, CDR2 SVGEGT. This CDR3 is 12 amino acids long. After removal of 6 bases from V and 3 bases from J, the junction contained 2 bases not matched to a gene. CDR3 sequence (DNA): TGTGCCAGCAGGGGAGGGAGCTACGAGCAGTACTTC. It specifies CASRGGSYEQYF.